Reported below is one T cell receptor beta chain. Its target is unknown. PCR involved 60 Vbeta and 13 Jbeta primers. Authors' data handling: Later work found tens of millions of unique TCR beta chains, with 10 million to 14 million shared. Clones were sequenced by immunoSEQ multiplex PCR, and TCRdb holds only the in-frame ones, with some missing. That table is the source of V, J and clone size, and D and trimming were worked out from the DNA. In the table there are around 28,000 clones, 87% of which are singletons. The data are from a study of cytomegalovirus exposure and HLA in healthy donors. Study as a whole: Among the 398 genotyped donors, 81% were placed in the Caucasian-associated ancestry cluster.

Study-level results: Upon later analysis, HLA-associated TCR beta chains proved more clonally expanded than other, equally common chains.

This sequence originates from a boy aged 5 to 17 in good health and CMV-seronegative. The sample taken for sequencing was PBMCs.

CDR3 DNA sequence: TGTGCCTGCTCCACAGGGGCCGCCTACGAGCAGTACTTC. Residues: CACSTGAAYEQYF. This chain links TRBV6-6 with TRBJ2-7, with 7 bases identical to TRBD1. This CDR3 has 13 amino acids. Germline V CDR1 and CDR2: MNHNY, SVGAGI (reference sequence). J was trimmed by 2 bases and V by 11 bases; bases with no gene match: 9.